The 21 T cell receptor beta chains in this list originate from one sample, sequenced in a study of blood T cell repertoires in COVID-19. The repertoire was sequenced with immunoSEQ multiplex PCR; TCRdb's copy has only in-frame clones and lacks some. The repertoire holds 95,000 to 110,000 clones, with 70% to 90% as singletons. The source material was peripheral blood. The origin of the receptors is a man aged 45-60 years in a cohort sampled during active COVID-19.

J is TRBJ2-5 and V is TRBV9; TRBD2 matches at 7 bases. This CDR3 has 14 residues. Germline V gene sequence: CDR1 SGDLS, CDR2 YYNGEE. The V gene end was trimmed by 0 bases and the J gene end by 3 bases; junction bases not matched to a gene: 2. The CDR3: CASSVEGGEETQYF. DNA of the CDR3: TGTGCCAGCAGCGTAGAGGGAGGGGAAGAGACCCAGTACTTC.

J is TRBJ2-3 and V is TRBV18; D gene unclear. This CDR3 contains 14 residues. The V gene lost 3 bases and the J gene lost 4 bases, with 11 bases spanning the gap. The germline V gene encodes CDR1 KGHSH and CDR2 LQKENI. The CDR3 protein is CASSPIPGPDTQYF. The CDR3 nucleotides read TGTGCCAGCTCACCGATACCAGGTCCAGATACGCAGTATTTT.

The chain carries TRBV7-2 and TRBJ2-3; TRBD1 agrees at 8 bases. The trim removed 1 base at V and 5 bases at J, leaving 11 bases unmatched. Germline loops: CDR1 SGHTA, CDR2 FQGNSA. This CDR3 is built from 17 residues. The CDR3 DNA reads TGTGCCAGCAGCTTAGGTCGGACAGGGTCTTTTAAAGATACGCAGTATTTT. This translates into CASSLGRTGSFKDTQYF.

The rearrangement links TRBV7-2 to TRBJ2-3, with TRBD2 matching 8 bases. The germline CDR1 and CDR2 sequences are SGHTA and FQGNSA. Losses at the gene ends were 1 base for V and 1 base for J; bases not matched to a gene: 4. This CDR3 has 16 amino acids. The CDR3 DNA is TGTGCCAGCAGCTTAGGTTTGCGGGGGGGCACAGATACGCAGTATTTT. Protein sequence: CASSLGLRGGTDTQYF. The complete variable domain, with remaining parts taken from reference TRBV7-2 and TRBJ2-3, reads GAGVSQSPSNKVTEKGKDVELRCDPISGHTALYWYRQSLGQGLEFLIYFQGNSAPDKSGLPSDRFSAERTGGSVSTLTIQRTQQEDSAVYLCASSLGLRGGTDTQYFGPGTRLTVL.

The chain links TRBV5-6 to TRBJ2-5, with D possibly being TRBD1 (6 bases). V was pared by 4 bases and J by 5 bases, with 15 bases between. CDR1 is SGHDT, CDR2 YYEEEE, per germline. This CDR3 region has 14 residues. The CDR3 loop reads CASSRDGGAETQYF. DNA for the CDR3: TGTGCCAGCAGCCGGGATGGGGGCGCGGAGACCCAGTACTTC.

The rearrangement joins TRBV2 to TRBJ2-6, with TRBD1 matching 10 bases. The CDR3 is 15 residues long. Germline assignment: CDR1 SNHLY and CDR2 FYNNEI. J lost 8 bases, V lost 5 bases, and 6 bases had no gene match. Here the CDR3 reads CASSNDRGRTNVLTF. The CDR3 nucleotides read TGTGCCAGCAGTAATGACAGGGGGCGGACCAACGTCCTGACTTTC.

This chain links TRBV12-3 or TRBV12-4 with TRBJ1-2; D remains ambiguous. The CDR3 extends over 13 amino acids. V lost 3 bases and J 3 bases, leaving 8 bases between the germline ends. The CDR3 loop reads CASSFKRDYGYTF. CDR3 in DNA: TGTGCCAGCAGTTTTAAGAGAGACTATGGCTACACCTTC.

The chain links TRBV5-4 to TRBJ1-3, with 7 positions matching TRBD1. The CDR3 spans 15 residues. With V trimmed by 4 bases and J by 1 base, 5 bases remained unmatched. Germline V lookup: CDR1 SGHNT, CDR2 YYREEE (reference sequence). CDR3 DNA sequence: TGTGCCAGCAGCCCCTCAGGGGGTTCTGGAAACACCATATATTTT. It codes for CASSPSGGSGNTIYF.

The V call is TRBV11-3, the J call TRBJ2-3; the match to TRBD2 covers 14 bases. Germline V gene lookup returns CDR1 SGHNT and CDR2 YENEEA. The CDR3 runs 16 residues. Trimming took 5 bases from V and 5 from J; bases not matched to a gene: 6. CDR3 region: CASSPGLAGGLDTQYF. Written as DNA, the CDR3 is TGTGCCAGCAGCCCAGGACTAGCGGGGGGTCTAGATACGCAGTATTTT.

This clone was recorded once. The V gene is TRBV6-5, the J gene TRBJ2-2; 7 positions match TRBD1. J lost 0 bases, V lost 6 bases, and 4 bases had no gene match. Per germline, CDR1 MNHEY and CDR2 SVGAGI. This CDR3 contains 15 residues. The CDR3 DNA reads TGTGCCAGCAGGGCCGGGACAGCGAACACCGGGGAGCTGTTTTTT. Translated, it gives CASRAGTANTGELFF.

The chain couples TRBV3-1 (or the pseudogene TRBV3-2) to TRBJ2-2, with a tentative D call TRBD2 (5 bases). Looked up from germline, CDR1 is LGHDT and CDR2 is YNNKEL (reference sequence). Trimming pared 5 bases from V and 7 bases from J, leaving 11 bases between. CDR3 length equals 13 residues. CDR3 protein: CASSVRGVGELFF. DNA for the CDR3: TGTGCCAGCAGCGTACGGGGAGTCGGGGAGCTGTTTTTT.

This chain connects TRBV5-4 to TRBJ2-5; D remains ambiguous. The germline V gene has CDR1 SGHNT and CDR2 YYREEE (reference sequence). V gave up 4 bases and J gave up 2 bases, with 9 bases separating them. There are 13 residues in the CDR3. CDR3 region: CASSLSPQETQYF. The CDR3 nucleotides read TGTGCCAGCAGCCTCTCCCCTCAAGAGACCCAGTACTTC.

J is TRBJ2-7 and V is TRBV13, with TRBD2 matching over 11 bases. V gave up 4 bases and J gave up 7 bases; unmatched junction bases: 15. CDR1 PRHDT and CDR2 FYEKMQ come from the germline V gene (reference sequence). This CDR3 comprises 17 residues. The CDR3 region has the DNA TGTGCCAGCAGCTCCCACCCTTTAGCGGGGGGGCCTGGGGAGCAGTACTTC. This codes for CASSSHPLAGGPGEQYF.

This chain connects TRBV5-4 to TRBJ1-1; D not certain. The length of the CDR3 is 14 residues. The germline V gene has CDR1 SGHNT and CDR2 YYREEE (reference sequence). V lost 2 bases and J lost 1, with 9 bases in between. The CDR3 is CASSFERKNTEAFF. CDR3 in DNA: TGTGCCAGCAGCTTTGAGAGGAAGAACACTGAAGCTTTCTTT.

V usage is TRBV30 and J usage is TRBJ1-3; 9 bases agree with TRBD1. CDR1 is GTSNPN and CDR2 is SVGIG in the germline V gene (reference sequence). V shed 5 bases and J 0 bases; nucleotides not matched to a gene: 5. This CDR3 contains 15 residues. In DNA, the CDR3 is TGTGCCTGGGGAGACAGGGGGGACTCTGGAAACACCATATATTTT. This sequence encodes CAWGDRGDSGNTIYF.

The rearrangement links TRBV2 to TRBJ2-1; 9 nucleotides match TRBD2. The CDR3 runs to 15 residues. Germline V gene data show CDR1 as SNHLY and CDR2 as FYNNEI. The ends lost 7 bases at V and 11 bases at J; junction bases unmatched: 15. Here the CDR3 DNA reads TGTGCCAGCAAAGGTTCTAGCGGGGATCGGCGGCAGCAGTTCTTC. This translates into CASKGSSGDRRQQFF.

The V call is TRBV19, the J call TRBJ1-5; D perhaps matches TRBD1 (6 bases). The germline V and J ends were trimmed by 5 bases and 3 bases, with 14 bases remaining between them. In germline, CDR1 is LNHDA, CDR2 SQIVND (reference sequence). The CDR3 is 15 amino acids. The CDR3 spells CASSENRANNQPQHF. The CDR3 DNA reads as TGTGCCAGTAGTGAAAACAGGGCTAACAATCAGCCCCAGCATTTT.

This chain connects TRBV12-3 or TRBV12-4 to TRBJ2-7; D perhaps matches TRBD2 (5 bases). V lost 3 bases and J 7 bases, leaving 13 bases between the germline ends. The CDR3 is 13 amino acids. CDR3 sequence reads: CASSLRVTGEQYF. DNA of the CDR3: TGTGCCAGCAGTTTGCGGGTGACGGGGGAGCAGTACTTC.

This clone was seen once. The chain combines TRBV10-3 with TRBJ1-5; D not resolved. CDR1 and CDR2 (germline): ENHRY, SYGVKD. V lost 10 bases and J 0 bases, leaving 13 bases between the germline ends. CDR3 length equals 14 residues. The CDR3 spells CATWTATSNQPQHF. The CDR3 nucleotides are TGTGCCACCTGGACTGCAACTAGCAATCAGCCCCAGCATTTT.

The CDR3 protein is CASSLDAATGELFF. The CDR3 nucleotides read TGTGCCAGCAGCTTAGACGCGGCCACCGGGGAGCTGTTTTTT. The V and J genes are TRBV7-2 and TRBJ2-2; D not resolved. Germline V gene data show CDR1 as SGHTA and CDR2 as FQGNSA. The ends were cut back, 1 base at V and 4 bases at J, with 7 bases in the middle. The CDR3 spans 14 residues.

The rearrangement uses TRBV6-6 and TRBJ2-7, with D possibly matching TRBD1 (6 bases). V lost 4 bases and J 3 bases, leaving 10 bases between the germline ends. Germline CDR1 reads MNHNY; CDR2 reads SVGAGI (reference sequence). The CDR3 is 13 amino acids. DNA of the CDR3: TGTGCCAGCAGTTTTGGGGGCGGCTACGAGCAGTACGTC. Translating gives CASSFGGGYEQYV.